These T cell receptor beta chains were read from a single sample in a study of blood T cell repertoires in COVID-19. TCRdb's table, derived via immunoSEQ multiplex PCR, lists solely in-frame clones and lacks some. The data hold around 150,000 clones, with roughly 85% observed a single time. Sequencing used peripheral blood. The source of these receptors is a human donor with acute or convalescent COVID-19. The donor label of this sample is uncertain. The CDR3 runs from the conserved cysteine through the conserved F or W. A D gene is named only where the DNA matches it firmly. The size field is filled for only some rows; it gives once, few, many or a size class.

V	size	J	D	DNA	CDR3
TRBV11-2	-	TRBJ1-5	TRBD1	TGTGCCAGCAGCTTAGGCCCCGGGACAGGGATTCAGCCCCAGCATTTT	CASSLGPGTGIQPQHF
TRBV2	-	TRBJ1-2	TRBD1	TGTGCCAGCAGCAGGACAGGGCGGAATGGCTACACCTTC	CASSRTGRNGYTF
TRBV27	-	TRBJ1-3	-	TGTGCCAGCAGTTTTGGGGGACTGGGGACTGGAAACACCATATATTTT	CASSFGGLGTGNTIYF
TRBV2	-	TRBJ1-4	TRBD1	TGTGCCAGCAGTGAAGTCCCCGGCAGGGGGAGGCAAGAAAAACTGTTTTTT	CASSEVPGRGRQEKLFF
TRBV4-2	-	TRBJ2-5	TRBD2	TGTGCCAGCAGCCAAGCGGGAGCGGGGAGCCCCCAAGAGACCCAGTACTTC	CASSQAGAGSPQETQYF
TRBV18	-	TRBJ2-3	-	TGTGCCAGCTCAGGACAGCAGTCAGATACGCAGTATTTT	CASSGQQSDTQYF
TRBV9	-	TRBJ1-2	TRBD1	TGTGCCAGCAGCGTAGTTACAGGGGGCGCGAGCTACACCTTC	CASSVVTGGASYTF
TRBV28	-	TRBJ1-1	-	TGTGCCAGCAGTTTACCGTGGGGGCAATGGACTGAAGCTTTCTTT	CASSLPWGQWTEAFF
TRBV20-1	-	TRBJ1-1	-	TGCAGTGCTAGTCGGGAGGGGAACACTGAAGCTTTCTTT	CSASREGNTEAFF
TRBV5-1	-	TRBJ1-2	TRBD1	TGCGCCAGCAGGGGACAGGGGGATCTCCCTAACTATGGCTACACCTTC	CASRGQGDLPNYGYTF
TRBV19	-	TRBJ1-5	-	TGTGCCAGTAGTTCACCGTTTCGGTACGATGATCAGCCCCAGCATTTT	CASSSPFRYDDQPQHF
TRBV18	once	TRBJ1-6	-	TGTGCCAGCTCACCAAGCAGGTTTCCCCTCCACTTT	CASSPSRFPLHF
TRBV7-9	-	TRBJ2-3	TRBD2	TGTGCCAGCAGCTTTCAGCGGGGTAGCACAGATACGCAGTATTTT	CASSFQRGSTDTQYF
TRBV7-3	-	TRBJ1-3	-	TGTGCCAGCAGCTTAATGGGCAGCCCCCTCTATGCTGGAAACACCATATATTTT	CASSLMGSPLYAGNTIYF
TRBV19	-	TRBJ1-5	-	TGTGCCAGTAGTATAGGGAACTACAATCAGCCCCAGCATTTT	CASSIGNYNQPQHF
TRBV18	-	TRBJ1-6	TRBD1	TGTGCCAGCTCACCAACAGGGGTTTCACCCCTCCACTTT	CASSPTGVSPLHF
TRBV27	-	TRBJ1-1	TRBD1	TGTGCCACCATACGGCTGGACAGGGCGGACACTGAAGCTTTCTTT	CATIRLDRADTEAFF
TRBV5-6	-	TRBJ2-6	TRBD1	TGTGCCAGCAGCCCCGGGACAGGCTACTCTGGGGCCAACGTCCTGACTTTC	CASSPGTGYSGANVLTF
TRBV27	-	TRBJ2-7	-	TGTGCCAGCAGTTTGGAGGGAGCCGAGCAGTACTTC	CASSLEGAEQYF